What follows is one T cell receptor (beta chain) and its context. The target antigen is unknown. The sample originates from a study of vaccination and CD4 T cells after COVID-19. Background on the study: Timing of post-vaccine sample collection was a median 72 days after dose two, with a range of 14 to 241. Treatment of control cultures consisted of a CEFX pool, an HIV-1 Nef pool, or no peptide.

The V gene lost 2 bases and the J gene lost 5 bases, with 15 bases spanning the gap. The CDR3 contains 14 residues. Germline V CDR1 and CDR2: DFQATT, SNEGSKA (reference sequence). As to treatment: roughly 11-day PBMC culture with coronavirus spike peptide pools or control peptides (ViraFEST assay). The Oncomine TCR Beta short-read assay was what sequenced the DNA obtained from cultured CD4+ T cells. TCRdb reprocessed the PCR reads via MiXCR and lists one record per CDR3 protein. In the table there are 13,000 to 15,000 distinct CDR3 sequences, 27% of which are singletons. This chain links TRBV20-1 with TRBJ2-5, with D unclear. The sequencing input was CD4+ T cells from blood, cultured in vitro. This clonotype was sampled from a human donor who had recovered from COVID-19. This chain's CDR3 is CSARRADPRETQYF. CDR3 DNA: TGCAGTGCTAGACGCGCGGACCCTAGGGAGACCCAGTACTTC.